The source of this T cell receptor beta chain is a study of T cell repertoires in cytomegalovirus infection. Note on this clonotype: Antigen specificity is unknown.

Using its own MiXCR run on the reads, TCRdb lists one record per CDR3 protein. Seen here are 830,000 or so distinct CDR3 sequences, 30% to 35% observed once, and the top ten hold roughly an eighth. CDR3 length equals 16 residues. The J segment lost 1 base and the V segment lost 3 bases, leaving 6 bases of the junction unmatched. Germline loops: CDR1 MNHEY, CDR2 SMNVEV (reference sequence). Sequencing used cultured CD8+ T cells from PBMCs, obtained from culture after CMV antigen stimulation. This receptor was identified in a human donor in good health (CMV status not recorded). Some clones in this sample may be carry-over from other donors' samples. The chain recombines TRBV27 with TRBJ2-7; 10 bases map to TRBD1. CDR3 DNA sequence: TGTGCCAGCAGTTTTCTTGGACAGGGGGTTTCCTACGAGCAGTACTTC. Its protein product is CASSFLGQGVSYEQYF.